The 3 T cell receptor beta chains presented below share a single source sample, sequenced in a study of blood T cell repertoires in COVID-19. Generated by immunoSEQ multiplex PCR, the TCRdb table keeps only in-frame clones and is missing some. The table has 430,000 or so clones, roughly 90% seen once. The sample comprised PBMCs or T cells enriched from blood (not recorded which). These receptor sequences come from a woman between 18 and 29 years old who had been exposed to COVID-19.

V and J are TRBV2 and TRBJ1-4; 7 bases map to TRBD1. Germline assignment: CDR1 SNHLY and CDR2 FYNNEI. The CDR3 loop spans 16 amino acids. Trimming removed 8 bases from V and 2 bases from J; junction bases left unmatched: 11. CDR3 protein: CASVPTGSATNEKLFF. In DNA, the CDR3 is TGTGCCAGCGTCCCGACAGGGTCTGCGACTAATGAAAAACTGTTTTTT.

The chain couples TRBV28 to TRBJ1-2; unclear D gene. CDR3 length: 13 amino acids. The germline V gene encodes CDR1 MDHEN and CDR2 SYDVKM. Trimming left V 3 bases short and J 4 bases short, with 9 bases between. In nucleotides, the CDR3 is TGTGCCAGCAGTTTTTCTCGGGTCTATGGCTACACCTTC. As protein: CASSFSRVYGYTF.

The chain combines TRBV28 with TRBJ1-5; D gene uncertain. Trimming took 8 bases from V and 0 from J, leaving 14 bases between them. The germline gives CDR1 MDHEN, CDR2 SYDVKM. The CDR3 extends over 15 amino acids. Here the CDR3 reads CASRYAENSNQPQHF. In DNA, the CDR3 is TGTGCCAGCCGATACGCGGAAAATAGCAATCAGCCCCAGCATTTT.